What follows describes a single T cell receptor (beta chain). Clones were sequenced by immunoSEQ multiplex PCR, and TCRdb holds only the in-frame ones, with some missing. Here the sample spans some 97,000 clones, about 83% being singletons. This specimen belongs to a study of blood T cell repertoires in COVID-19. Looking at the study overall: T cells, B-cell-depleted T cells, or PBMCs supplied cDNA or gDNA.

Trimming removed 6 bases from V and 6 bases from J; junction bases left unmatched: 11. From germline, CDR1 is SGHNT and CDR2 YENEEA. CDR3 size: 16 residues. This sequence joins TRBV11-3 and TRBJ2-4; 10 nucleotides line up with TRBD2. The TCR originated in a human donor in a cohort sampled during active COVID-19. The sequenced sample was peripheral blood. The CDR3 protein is CASRRLAGGPPNIQYF. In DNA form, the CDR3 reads TGTGCCAGCAGAAGATTAGCGGGAGGCCCCCCAAACATTCAGTACTTC.